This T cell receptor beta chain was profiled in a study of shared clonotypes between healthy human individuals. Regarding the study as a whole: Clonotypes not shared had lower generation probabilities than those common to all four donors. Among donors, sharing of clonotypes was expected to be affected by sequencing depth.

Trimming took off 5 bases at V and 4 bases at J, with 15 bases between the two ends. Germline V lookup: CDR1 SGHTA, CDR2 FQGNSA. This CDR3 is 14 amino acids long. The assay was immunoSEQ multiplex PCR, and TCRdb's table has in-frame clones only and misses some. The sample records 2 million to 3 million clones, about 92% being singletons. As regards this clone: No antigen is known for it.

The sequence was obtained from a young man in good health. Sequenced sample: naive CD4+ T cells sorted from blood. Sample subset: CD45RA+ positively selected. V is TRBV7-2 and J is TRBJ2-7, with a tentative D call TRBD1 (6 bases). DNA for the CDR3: TGTGCCAGCAGCCCGGTGGCAGGGGAGTACGAGCAGTACTTC. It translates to CASSPVAGEYEQYF. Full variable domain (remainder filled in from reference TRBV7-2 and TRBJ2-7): GAGVSQSPSNKVTEKGKDVELRCDPISGHTALYWYRQSLGQGLEFLIYFQGNSAPDKSGLPSDRFSAERTGGSVSTLTIQRTQQEDSAVYLCASSPVAGEYEQYFGPGTRLTVT.